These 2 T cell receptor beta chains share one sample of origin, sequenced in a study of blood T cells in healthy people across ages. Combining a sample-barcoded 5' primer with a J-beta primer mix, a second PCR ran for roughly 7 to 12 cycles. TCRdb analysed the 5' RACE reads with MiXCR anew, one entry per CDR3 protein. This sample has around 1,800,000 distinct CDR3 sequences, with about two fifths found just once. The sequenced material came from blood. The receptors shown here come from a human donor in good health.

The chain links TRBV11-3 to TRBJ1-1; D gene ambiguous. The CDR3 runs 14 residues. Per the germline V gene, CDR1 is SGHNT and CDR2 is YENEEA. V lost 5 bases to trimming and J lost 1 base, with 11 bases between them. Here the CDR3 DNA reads TGTGCCAGCAGCCCCCTAAACTGGAACACTGAAGCTTTCTTT. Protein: CASSPLNWNTEAFF.

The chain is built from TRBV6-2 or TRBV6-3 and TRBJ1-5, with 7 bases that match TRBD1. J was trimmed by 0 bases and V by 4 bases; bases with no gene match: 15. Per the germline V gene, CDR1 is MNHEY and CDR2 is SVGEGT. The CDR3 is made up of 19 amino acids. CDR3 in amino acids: CASSSGQARITYSNQPQHF. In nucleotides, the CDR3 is TGTGCCAGCAGTTCCGGACAGGCGAGGATAACTTATAGCAATCAGCCCCAGCATTTT.